This TCR beta chain was recovered during a study of cytomegalovirus exposure and HLA in healthy donors. Whole-study context: Among several hundred genotyped donors, about 80% fell in the Caucasian-associated ancestry cluster. Study results and caveats: The number of N-insertions in an Asian-associated ancestry cluster was reportedly below the 666-donor mean in a later analysis.

V was pared by 7 bases and J by 4 bases, with 4 bases of the junction left unmatched. This CDR3 is 13 amino acids long. Germline assignment: CDR1 MNHEY and CDR2 SVGAGI. It was with 60 Vbeta and 13 Jbeta primers that the PCR ran. TCRdb's table, derived via immunoSEQ multiplex PCR, lists solely in-frame clones and lacks some. The data show 65,000 to 85,000 clones, under 80% seen once. With respect to this clone: What it recognizes is unknown.

This sequence originates from a male donor in good health and CMV-seropositive. The V and J genes are TRBV6-5 and TRBJ2-7; TRBD1 aligns across 10 bases. Sequenced: PBMCs. Written as DNA, the CDR3 is TGTGCCAGCACAGACAGGGGGCTTTACGAGCAGTACTTC. Translating it yields CASTDRGLYEQYF.